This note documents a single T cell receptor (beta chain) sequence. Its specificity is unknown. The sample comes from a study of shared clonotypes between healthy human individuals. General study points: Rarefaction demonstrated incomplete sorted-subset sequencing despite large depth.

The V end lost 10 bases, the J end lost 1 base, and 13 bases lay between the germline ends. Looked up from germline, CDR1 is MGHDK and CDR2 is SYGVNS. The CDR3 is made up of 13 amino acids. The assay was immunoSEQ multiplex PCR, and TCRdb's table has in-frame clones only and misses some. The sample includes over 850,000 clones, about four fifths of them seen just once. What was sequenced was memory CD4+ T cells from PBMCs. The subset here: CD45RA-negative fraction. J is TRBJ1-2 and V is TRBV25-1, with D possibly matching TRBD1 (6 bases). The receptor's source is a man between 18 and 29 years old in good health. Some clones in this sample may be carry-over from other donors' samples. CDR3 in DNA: TGTGCCAACAGACAGGAGGTTAACTATGGCTACACCTTC. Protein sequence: CANRQEVNYGYTF.